Sequencing of this T cell receptor (beta chain) was carried out in a study of cytomegalovirus exposure and HLA in healthy donors. The primer mix had 60 Vbeta and 13 Jbeta primers. Using immunoSEQ multiplex PCR, the repertoire was profiled, and TCRdb retains in-frame clones only, with some absent. The table shows fewer than 250,000 clones, with roughly 85% occurring only once. Looked up from germline, CDR1 is SGDLS and CDR2 is YYNGEE. V was pared by 4 bases and J by 6 bases, with 10 bases of the junction left unmatched. The CDR3 totals 15 residues. Turning to this clone: What it recognizes is unknown.

General study findings and limits: Within the data, a cluster of highly shared sequence variants was likely a sequencing artifact.

The material sequenced was PBMCs. J is TRBJ1-1 and V is TRBV9, with 9 bases fitting TRBD1. The sequence was obtained from a male donor in good health and CMV-seronegative. DNA for the CDR3: TGTGCCAGCAGCCCCTGGACAGGGGCATCCGCTGAAGCTTTCTTT. Translation gives CASSPWTGASAEAFF.